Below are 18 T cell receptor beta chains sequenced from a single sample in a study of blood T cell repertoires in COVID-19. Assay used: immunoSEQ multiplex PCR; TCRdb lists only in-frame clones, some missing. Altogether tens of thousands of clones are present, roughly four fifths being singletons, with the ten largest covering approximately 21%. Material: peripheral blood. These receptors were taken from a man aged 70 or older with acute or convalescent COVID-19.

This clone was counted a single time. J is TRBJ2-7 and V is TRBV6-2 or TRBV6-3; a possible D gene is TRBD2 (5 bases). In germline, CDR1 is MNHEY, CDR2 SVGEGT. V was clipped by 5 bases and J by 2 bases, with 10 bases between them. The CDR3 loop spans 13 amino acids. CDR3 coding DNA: TGTGCCAGCAGTCTGTACGGGACCTACGAGCAGTACTTC. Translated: CASSLYGTYEQYF.

The CDR3 region has the DNA TGTGCCAGCAGTACCAGACTAGCGGGATGGGGGGGCCAAGAGACCCAGTACTTC. Translating gives CASSTRLAGWGGQETQYF. The V gene is TRBV28, the J gene TRBJ2-5, with TRBD2 identical over 11 bases. CDR1 MDHEN and CDR2 SYDVKM come from the germline V gene. The V gene end was trimmed by 5 bases and the J gene end by 1 base; junction bases not matched to a gene: 12. The CDR3 is 18 amino acids.

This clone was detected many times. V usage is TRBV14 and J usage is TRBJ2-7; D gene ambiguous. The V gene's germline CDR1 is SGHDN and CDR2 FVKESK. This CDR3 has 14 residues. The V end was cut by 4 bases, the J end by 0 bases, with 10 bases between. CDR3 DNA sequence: TGTGCCAGCAGCCCCGGTGGTCTCTCCTACGAGCAGTACTTC. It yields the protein CASSPGGLSYEQYF. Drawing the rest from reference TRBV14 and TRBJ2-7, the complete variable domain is EAGVTQFPSHSVIEKGQTVTLRCDPISGHDNLYWYRRVMGKEIKFLLHFVKESKQDESGMPNNRFLAERTGGTYSTLKVQPAELEDSGVYFCASSPGGLSYEQYFGPGTRLTVT.

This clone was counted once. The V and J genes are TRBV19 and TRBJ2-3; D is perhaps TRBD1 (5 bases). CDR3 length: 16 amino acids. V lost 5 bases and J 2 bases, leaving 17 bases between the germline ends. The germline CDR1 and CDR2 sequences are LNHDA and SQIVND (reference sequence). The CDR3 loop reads CASSANTGRATDTQYF. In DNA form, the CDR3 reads TGTGCCAGTAGTGCCAACACAGGAAGAGCCACAGATACGCAGTATTTT.

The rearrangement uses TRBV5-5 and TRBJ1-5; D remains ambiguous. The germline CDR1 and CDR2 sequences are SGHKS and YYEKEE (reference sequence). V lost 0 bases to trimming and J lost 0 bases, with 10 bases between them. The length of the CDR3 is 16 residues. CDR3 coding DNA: TGTGCCAGCAGCTTGGGAGAGGGATATAGCAATCAGCCCCAGCATTTT. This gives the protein CASSLGEGYSNQPQHF.

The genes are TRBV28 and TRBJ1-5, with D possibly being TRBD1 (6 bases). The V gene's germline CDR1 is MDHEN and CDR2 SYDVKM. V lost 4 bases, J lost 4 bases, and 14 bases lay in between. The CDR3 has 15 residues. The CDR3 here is CASSWSGGPNQPQHF. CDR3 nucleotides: TGTGCCAGCAGTTGGTCCGGGGGGCCTAATCAGCCCCAGCATTTT.

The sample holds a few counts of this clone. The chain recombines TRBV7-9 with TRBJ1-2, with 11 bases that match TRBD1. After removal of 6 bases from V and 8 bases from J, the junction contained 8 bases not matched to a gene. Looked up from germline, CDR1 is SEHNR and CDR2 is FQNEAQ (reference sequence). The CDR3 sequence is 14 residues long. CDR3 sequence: CASRSGQGARGYTF. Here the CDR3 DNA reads TGTGCCAGCAGGTCTGGACAGGGGGCGAGGGGCTACACCTTC.

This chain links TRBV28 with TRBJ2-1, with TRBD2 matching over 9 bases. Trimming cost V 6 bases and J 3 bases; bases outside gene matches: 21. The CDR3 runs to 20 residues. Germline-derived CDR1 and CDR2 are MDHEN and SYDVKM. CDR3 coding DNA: TGTGCCAGCAGCCTGACCCCTCGTGCGGGAGGGCAAGGGGGCTACAATGAGCAGTTCTTC. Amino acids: CASSLTPRAGGQGGYNEQFF. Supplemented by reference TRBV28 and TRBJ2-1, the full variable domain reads DVKVTQSSRYLVKRTGEKVFLECVQDMDHENMFWYRQDPGLGLRLIYFSYDVKMKEKGDIPEGYSVSREKKERFSLILESASTNQTSMYLCASSLTPRAGGQGGYNEQFFGPGTRLTVL.

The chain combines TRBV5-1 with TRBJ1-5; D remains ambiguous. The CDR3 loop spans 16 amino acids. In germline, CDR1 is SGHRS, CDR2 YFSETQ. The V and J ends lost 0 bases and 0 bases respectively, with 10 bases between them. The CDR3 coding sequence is TGCGCCAGCAGCTTGGGTACGGGGTCTAGCAATCAGCCCCAGCATTTT. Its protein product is CASSLGTGSSNQPQHF.

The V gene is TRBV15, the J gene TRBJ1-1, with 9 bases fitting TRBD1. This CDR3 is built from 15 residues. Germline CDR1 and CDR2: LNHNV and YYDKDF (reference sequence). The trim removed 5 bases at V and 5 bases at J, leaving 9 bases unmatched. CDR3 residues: CATSPTGTGWTEAFF. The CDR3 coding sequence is TGTGCCACCAGCCCGACCGGGACAGGGTGGACTGAAGCTTTCTTT.

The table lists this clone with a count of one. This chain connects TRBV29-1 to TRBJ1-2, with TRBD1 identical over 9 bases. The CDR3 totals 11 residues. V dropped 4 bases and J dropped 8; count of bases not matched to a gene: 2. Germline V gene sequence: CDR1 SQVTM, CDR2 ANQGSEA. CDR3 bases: TGCAGCGTTGGGACAGGGGTCGGCTACACCTTC. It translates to CSVGTGVGYTF. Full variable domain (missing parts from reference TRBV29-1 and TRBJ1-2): SAVISQKPSRDICQRGTSLTIQCQVDSQVTMMFWYRQQPGQSLTLIATANQGSEATYESGFVIDKFPISRPNLTFSTLTVSNMSPEDSSIYLCSVGTGVGYTFGSGTRLTVV.

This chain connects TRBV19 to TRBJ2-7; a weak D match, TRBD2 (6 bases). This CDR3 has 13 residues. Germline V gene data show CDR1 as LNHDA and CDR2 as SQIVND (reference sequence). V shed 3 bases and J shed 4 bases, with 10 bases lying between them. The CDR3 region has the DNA TGTGCCAGTAGTATCTCTAGCGTTTACGAGCAGTACTTC. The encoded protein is CASSISSVYEQYF. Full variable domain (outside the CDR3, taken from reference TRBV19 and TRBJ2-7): DGGITQSPKYLFRKEGQNVTLSCEQNLNHDAMYWYRQDPGQGLRLIYYSQIVNDFQKGDIAEGYSVSREKKESFPLTVTSAQKNPTAFYLCASSISSVYEQYFGPGTRLTVT.

CDR3: CSASGLAGGPHSIREQFF. CDR3 DNA: TGCAGTGCTAGTGGTCTAGCGGGAGGGCCTCATAGCATTCGTGAGCAGTTCTTC. The chain joins TRBV20-1 to TRBJ2-1; 12 positions agree with TRBD2. CDR1 and CDR2 from the germline V gene are DFQATT and SNEGSKA (reference sequence). The CDR3 runs 18 residues. V lost 3 bases, J lost 9 bases, and 18 bases stayed unmatched.

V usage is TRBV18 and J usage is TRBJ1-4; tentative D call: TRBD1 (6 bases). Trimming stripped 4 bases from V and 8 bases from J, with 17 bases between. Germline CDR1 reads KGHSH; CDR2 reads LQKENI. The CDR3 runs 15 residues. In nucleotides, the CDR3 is TGTGCCAGCTCACAAAACAGGGCACCGGGAGAAAAACTGTTTTTT. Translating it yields CASSQNRAPGEKLFF.

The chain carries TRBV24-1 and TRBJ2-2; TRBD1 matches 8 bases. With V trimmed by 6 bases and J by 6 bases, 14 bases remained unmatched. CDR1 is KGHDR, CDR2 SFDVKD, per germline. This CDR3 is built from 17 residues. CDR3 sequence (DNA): TGTGCCACCAGTAGAGCGCAGGGGGCGCCAAGGGCCGGGGAGCTGTTTTTT. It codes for CATSRAQGAPRAGELFF.

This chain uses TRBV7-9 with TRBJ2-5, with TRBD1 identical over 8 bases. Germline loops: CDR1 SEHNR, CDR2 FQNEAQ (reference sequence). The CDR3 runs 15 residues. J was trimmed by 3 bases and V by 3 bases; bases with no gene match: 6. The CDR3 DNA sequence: TGTGCCAGCAGCTTGGACAGGGTAGTCGAAGAGACCCAGTACTTC. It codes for CASSLDRVVEETQYF.

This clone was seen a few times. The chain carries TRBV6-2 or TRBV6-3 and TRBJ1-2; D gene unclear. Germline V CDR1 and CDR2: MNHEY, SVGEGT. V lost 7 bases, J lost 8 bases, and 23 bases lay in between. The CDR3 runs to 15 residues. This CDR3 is CASTPSIGYWRGYTF. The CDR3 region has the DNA TGTGCCAGCACCCCGTCGATAGGCTACTGGAGAGGCTACACCTTC.

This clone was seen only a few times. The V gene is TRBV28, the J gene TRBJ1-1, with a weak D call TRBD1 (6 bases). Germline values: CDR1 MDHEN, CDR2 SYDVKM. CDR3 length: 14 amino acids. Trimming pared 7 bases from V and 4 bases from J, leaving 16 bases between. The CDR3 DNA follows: TGTGCCAGCACCCCGGGGGGGCGGGCCACTGAAGCTTTCTTT. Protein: CASTPGGRATEAFF.